The T cell receptor beta chain described here comes from a study of cytomegalovirus exposure and HLA in healthy donors. Whole-study context: There were approximately 400 genotyped donors. Of these, 75% to 90% fell in the genetic ancestry cluster associated with self-reported Caucasian donors.

The germline V gene encodes CDR1 LNHDA and CDR2 SQIVND (reference sequence). There are 16 residues in the CDR3. The V and J ends lost 4 bases and 1 base, in that order; junction bases with no gene match: 4. Study-wide findings and caveats: In vitro checks showed that a few CMV-associated chains really do target CMV antigens. Available immune exposure information was restricted to CMV serostatus only.

60 Vbeta and 13 Jbeta primers were used in PCR. This table comes from immunoSEQ multiplex PCR, and its TCRdb copy is limited to in-frame clones, with some not included. The table lists fewer than 250,000 clones, more than 85% of them singletons. This clone was detected only a few times. As yet, its antigen is unknown. The chain joins TRBV19 to TRBJ2-7; 13 bases line up with TRBD2. Sequenced material: PBMCs. The receptor was isolated from a woman between 18 and 29 years old in good health and CMV-seronegative. Written as DNA, the CDR3 is TGTGCCAGTAGTACCGGGACTAGCGGGGTATCCTACGAGCAGTACTTC. This gives the protein CASSTGTSGVSYEQYF. Full variable domain (missing parts from reference TRBV19 and TRBJ2-7): DGGITQSPKYLFRKEGQNVTLSCEQNLNHDAMYWYRQDPGQGLRLIYYSQIVNDFQKGDIAEGYSVSREKKESFPLTVTSAQKNPTAFYLCASSTGTSGVSYEQYFGPGTRLTVT.